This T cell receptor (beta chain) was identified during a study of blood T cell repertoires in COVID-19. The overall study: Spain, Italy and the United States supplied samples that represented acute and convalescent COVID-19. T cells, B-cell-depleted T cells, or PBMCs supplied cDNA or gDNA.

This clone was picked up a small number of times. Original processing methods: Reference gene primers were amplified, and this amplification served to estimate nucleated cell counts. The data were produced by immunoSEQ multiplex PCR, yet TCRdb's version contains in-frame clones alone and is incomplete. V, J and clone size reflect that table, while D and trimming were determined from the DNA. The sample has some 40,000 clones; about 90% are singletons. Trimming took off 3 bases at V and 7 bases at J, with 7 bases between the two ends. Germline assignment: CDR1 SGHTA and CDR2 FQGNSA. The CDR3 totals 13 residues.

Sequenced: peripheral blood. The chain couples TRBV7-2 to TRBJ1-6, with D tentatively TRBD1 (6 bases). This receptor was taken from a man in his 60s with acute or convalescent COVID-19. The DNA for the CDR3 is TGTGCCAGCAGCTTGAGGGGGAATTCACCCCTCCACTTT. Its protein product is CASSLRGNSPLHF.